One sample yielded the 2 T cell receptor beta chains listed below, sequenced in a study of patients and donors after allogeneic stem cell transplantation. TCRdb redid the calling of the RT-PCR reads with MiXCR, one entry per CDR3 protein. Altogether fewer than 500,000 distinct CDR3 sequences are present, approximately 16% being singletons, with the ten largest covering 6% to 8%. The sequenced sample consisted of blood, either unsorted or a sorted T cell fraction (not recorded which). These TCRs come from a human donor who was either an allogeneic HSCT recipient or a stem cell or donor lymphocyte infusion donor (not recorded which). It is not recorded whose cells these are; they may come from a transplant donor.

This chain connects TRBV6-5 to TRBJ2-1, with a tentative D call TRBD2 (7 bases). Trimming shortened V by 2 bases and J by 6 bases, and 17 bases separated the two germline ends. Germline V CDR1 and CDR2: MNHEY, SVGAGI. The CDR3 spans 16 residues. The CDR3 loop reads CASSYQSRGGSNEQFF. DNA of the CDR3: TGTGCCAGCAGTTACCAATCCAGGGGAGGGAGCAATGAGCAGTTCTTC.

In its sample, this clonotype was seen a few times. The chain carries TRBV20-1 and TRBJ2-1, with D possibly TRBD2 on 5 matching bases. CDR3 length: 16 amino acids. V was clipped by 2 bases and J by 3 bases, with 17 bases between them. Germline V CDR1 and CDR2: DFQATT, SNEGSKA (reference sequence). Written as DNA, the CDR3 is TGCAGTGCTAGACACCAGCCGGGGAGCCTCTACAATGAGCAGTTCTTC. Amino acid sequence: CSARHQPGSLYNEQFF.